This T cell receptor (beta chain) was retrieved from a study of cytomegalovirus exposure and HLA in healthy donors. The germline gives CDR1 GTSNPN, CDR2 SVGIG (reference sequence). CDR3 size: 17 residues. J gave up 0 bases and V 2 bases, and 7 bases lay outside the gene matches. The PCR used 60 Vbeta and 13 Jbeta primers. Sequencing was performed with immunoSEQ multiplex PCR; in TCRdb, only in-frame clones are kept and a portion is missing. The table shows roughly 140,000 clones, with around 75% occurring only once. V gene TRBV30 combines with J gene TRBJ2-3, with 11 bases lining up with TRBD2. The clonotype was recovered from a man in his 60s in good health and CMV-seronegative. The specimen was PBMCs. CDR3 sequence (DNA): TGTGCCTGGAGTTCCCGAAGGACTAGCGGGAGCACAGATACGCAGTATTTT. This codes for CAWSSRRTSGSTDTQYF. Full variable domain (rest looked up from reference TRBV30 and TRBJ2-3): SQTIHQWPATLVQPVGSPLSLECTVEGTSNPNLYWYRQAAGRGLQLLFYSVGIGQISSEVPQNLSASRPQDRQFILSSKKLLLSDSGFYLCAWSSRRTSGSTDTQYFGPGTRLTVL.